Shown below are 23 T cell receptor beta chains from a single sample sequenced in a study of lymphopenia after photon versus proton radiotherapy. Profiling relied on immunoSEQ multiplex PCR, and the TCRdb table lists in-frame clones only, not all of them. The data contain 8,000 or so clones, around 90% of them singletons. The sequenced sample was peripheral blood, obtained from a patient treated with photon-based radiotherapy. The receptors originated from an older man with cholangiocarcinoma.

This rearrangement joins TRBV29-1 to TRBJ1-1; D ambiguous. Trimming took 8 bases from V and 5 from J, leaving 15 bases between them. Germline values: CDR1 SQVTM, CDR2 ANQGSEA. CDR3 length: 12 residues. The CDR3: CSFRESRTEAFF. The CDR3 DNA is TGCAGCTTTAGGGAGTCAAGGACTGAAGCTTTCTTT.

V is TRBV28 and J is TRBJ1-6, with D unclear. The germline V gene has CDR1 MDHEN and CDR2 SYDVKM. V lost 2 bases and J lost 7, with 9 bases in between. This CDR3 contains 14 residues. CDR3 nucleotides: TGTGCCAGCAGTTTAAGTCGGATAAATTCACCCCTCCACTTT. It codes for CASSLSRINSPLHF.

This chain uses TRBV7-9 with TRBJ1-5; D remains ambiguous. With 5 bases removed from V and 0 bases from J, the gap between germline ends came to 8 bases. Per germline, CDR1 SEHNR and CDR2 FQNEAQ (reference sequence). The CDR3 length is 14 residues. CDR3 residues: CASSITNSNQPQHF. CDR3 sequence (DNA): TGTGCCAGCAGCATTACAAATAGCAATCAGCCCCAGCATTTT.

In DNA, the CDR3 is TGTGCCAGCAGTTACTCGACCGCCAGGGGAGGAAACACCATATATTTT. Translation: CASSYSTARGGNTIYF. This chain uses TRBV6-6 with TRBJ1-3, with D perhaps matching TRBD1 (6 bases). Germline loops: CDR1 MNHNY, CDR2 SVGAGI (reference sequence). The CDR3 is made up of 16 amino acids. Trimming removed 0 bases at V and 4 bases at J, with 13 bases between.

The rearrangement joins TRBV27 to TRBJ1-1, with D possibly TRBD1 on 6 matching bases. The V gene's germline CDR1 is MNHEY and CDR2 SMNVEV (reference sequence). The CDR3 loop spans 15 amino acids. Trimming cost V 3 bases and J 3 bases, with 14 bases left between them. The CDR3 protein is CASSLVGGRYTEAFF. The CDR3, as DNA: TGTGCCAGCAGTTTGGTCGGGGGGCGGTACACTGAAGCTTTCTTT.

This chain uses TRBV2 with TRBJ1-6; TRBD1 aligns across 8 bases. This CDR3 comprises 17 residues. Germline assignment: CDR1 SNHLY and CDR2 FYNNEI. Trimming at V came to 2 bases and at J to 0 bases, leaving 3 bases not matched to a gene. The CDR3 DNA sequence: TGTGCCAGCAGTGAAAGGACAGGGAGCTCCTATAATTCACCCCTCCACTTT. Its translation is CASSERTGSSYNSPLHF.

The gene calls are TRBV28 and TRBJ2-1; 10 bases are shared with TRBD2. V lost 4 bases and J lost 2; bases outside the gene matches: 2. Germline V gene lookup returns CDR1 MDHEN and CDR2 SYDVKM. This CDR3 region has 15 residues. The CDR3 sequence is CASSSTSGAYNEQFF. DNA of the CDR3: TGTGCCAGCAGTTCTACTAGCGGGGCCTACAATGAGCAGTTCTTC.

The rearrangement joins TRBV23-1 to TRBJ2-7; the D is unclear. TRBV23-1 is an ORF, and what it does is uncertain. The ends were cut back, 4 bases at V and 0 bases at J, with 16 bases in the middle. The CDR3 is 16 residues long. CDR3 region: CASSPGRSMSSYEQYF. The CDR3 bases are TGCGCCAGCAGTCCCGGTAGGTCGATGAGCTCCTACGAGCAGTACTTC.

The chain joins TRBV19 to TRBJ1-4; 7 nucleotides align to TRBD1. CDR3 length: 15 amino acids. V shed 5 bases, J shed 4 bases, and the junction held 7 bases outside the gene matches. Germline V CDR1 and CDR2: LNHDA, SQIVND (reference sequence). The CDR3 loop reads CASSYWDSYNEKLFF. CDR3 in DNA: TGTGCCAGTAGTTATTGGGACAGTTATAATGAAAAACTGTTTTTT.

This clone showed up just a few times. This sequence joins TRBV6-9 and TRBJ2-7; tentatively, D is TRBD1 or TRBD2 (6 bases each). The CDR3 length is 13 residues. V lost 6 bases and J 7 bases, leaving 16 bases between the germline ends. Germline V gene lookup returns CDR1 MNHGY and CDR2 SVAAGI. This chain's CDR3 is CASSLLQGREQYF. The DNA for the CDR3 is TGTGCCAGCAGCCTACTCCAGGGGAGGGAGCAGTACTTC.

The CDR3 nucleotides read TGTGCCAGCAGCTTAGACCGGACGGGCTACACCTTC. Amino acids: CASSLDRTGYTF. The chain joins TRBV11-2 to TRBJ1-2, with no clear D. The germline V gene encodes CDR1 SGHAT and CDR2 FQNNGV. CDR3 size: 12 residues. Trimming pared 0 bases from V and 8 bases from J, leaving 7 bases between.

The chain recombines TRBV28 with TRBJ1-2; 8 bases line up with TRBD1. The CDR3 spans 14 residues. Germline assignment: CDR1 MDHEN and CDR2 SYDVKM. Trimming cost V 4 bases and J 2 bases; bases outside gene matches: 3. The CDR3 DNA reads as TGTGCCAGCAGTTGGGACAGGAAAAACTATGGCTACACCTTC. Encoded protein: CASSWDRKNYGYTF.

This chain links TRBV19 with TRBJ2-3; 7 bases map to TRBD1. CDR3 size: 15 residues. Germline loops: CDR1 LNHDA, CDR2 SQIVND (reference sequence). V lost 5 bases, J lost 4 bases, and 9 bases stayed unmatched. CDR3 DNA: TGTGCCAGTAGTTCCTACAGGGGAAGGGCAGATACGCAGTATTTT. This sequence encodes CASSSYRGRADTQYF.

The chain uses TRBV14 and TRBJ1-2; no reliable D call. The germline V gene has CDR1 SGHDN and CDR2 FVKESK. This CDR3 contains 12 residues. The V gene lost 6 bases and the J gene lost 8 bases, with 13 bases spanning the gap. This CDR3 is CASSPNGWGYTF. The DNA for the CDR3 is TGTGCCAGCAGTCCAAATGGCTGGGGCTACACCTTC.

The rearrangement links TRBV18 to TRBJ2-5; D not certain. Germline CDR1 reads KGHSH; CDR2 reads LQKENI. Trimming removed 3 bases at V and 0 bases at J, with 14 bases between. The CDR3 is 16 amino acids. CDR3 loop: CASSPLSTLYQETQYF. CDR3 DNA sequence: TGTGCCAGCTCACCGCTCTCGACCCTGTACCAAGAGACCCAGTACTTC.

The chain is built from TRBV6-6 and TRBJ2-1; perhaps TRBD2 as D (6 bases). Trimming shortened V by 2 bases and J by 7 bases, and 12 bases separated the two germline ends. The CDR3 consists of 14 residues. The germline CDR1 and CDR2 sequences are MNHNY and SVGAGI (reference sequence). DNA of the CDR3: TGTGCCAGCAGTTACATCGCAGGGAGGAATGAGCAGTTCTTC. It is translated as CASSYIAGRNEQFF.

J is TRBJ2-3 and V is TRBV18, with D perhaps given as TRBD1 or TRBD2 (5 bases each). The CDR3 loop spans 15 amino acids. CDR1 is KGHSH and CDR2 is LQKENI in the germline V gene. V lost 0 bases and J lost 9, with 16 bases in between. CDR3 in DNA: TGTGCCAGCTCACCACCGACGGGACCCCAAGGGACGCAGTATTTT. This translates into CASSPPTGPQGTQYF.

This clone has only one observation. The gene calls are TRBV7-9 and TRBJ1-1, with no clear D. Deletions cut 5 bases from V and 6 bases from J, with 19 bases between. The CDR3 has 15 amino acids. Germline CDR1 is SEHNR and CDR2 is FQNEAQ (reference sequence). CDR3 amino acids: CASSPKAVLAPEAFF. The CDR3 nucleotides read TGTGCCAGCAGCCCAAAGGCAGTGCTTGCTCCTGAAGCTTTCTTT.

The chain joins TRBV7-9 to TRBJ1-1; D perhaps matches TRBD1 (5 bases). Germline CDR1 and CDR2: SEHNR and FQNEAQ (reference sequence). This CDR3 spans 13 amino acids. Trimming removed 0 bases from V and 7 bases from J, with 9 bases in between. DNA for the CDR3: TGTGCCAGCAGCTTAGCGGGGGGGTTTGAAGCTTTCTTT. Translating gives CASSLAGGFEAFF.

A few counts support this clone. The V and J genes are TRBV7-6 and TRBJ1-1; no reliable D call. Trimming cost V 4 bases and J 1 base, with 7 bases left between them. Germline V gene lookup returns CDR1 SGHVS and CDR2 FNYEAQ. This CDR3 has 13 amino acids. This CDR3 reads CASSSGGNTEAFF. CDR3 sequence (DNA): TGTGCCAGCAGCTCCGGTGGGAACACTGAAGCTTTCTTT. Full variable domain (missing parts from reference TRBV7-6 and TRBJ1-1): GAGVSQSPRYKVTKRGQDVALRCDPISGHVSLYWYRQALGQGPEFLTYFNYEAQQDKSGLPNDRFSAERPEGSISTLTIQRTEQRDSAMYRCASSSGGNTEAFFGQGTRLTVV.

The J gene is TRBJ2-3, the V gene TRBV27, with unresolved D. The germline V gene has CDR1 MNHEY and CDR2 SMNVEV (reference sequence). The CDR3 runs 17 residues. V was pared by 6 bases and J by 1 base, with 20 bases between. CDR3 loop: CASRVYGRNRGTDTQYF. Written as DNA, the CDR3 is TGTGCCAGCAGAGTTTATGGGCGGAACAGAGGCACAGATACGCAGTATTTT.

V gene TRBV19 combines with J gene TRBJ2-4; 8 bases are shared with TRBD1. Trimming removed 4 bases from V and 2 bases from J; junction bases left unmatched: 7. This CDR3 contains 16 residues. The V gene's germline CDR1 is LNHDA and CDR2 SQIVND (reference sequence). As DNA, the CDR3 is TGTGCCAGTAGTAAGGGAACAGGGGGAACCAAAAACATTCAGTACTTC. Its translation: CASSKGTGGTKNIQYF.

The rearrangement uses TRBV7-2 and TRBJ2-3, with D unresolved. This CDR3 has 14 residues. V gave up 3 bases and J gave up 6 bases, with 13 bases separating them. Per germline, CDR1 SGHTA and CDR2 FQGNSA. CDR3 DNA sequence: TGTGCCAGCAGCTTGACACCCCAGAGGGATACGCAGTATTTT. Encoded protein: CASSLTPQRDTQYF.